Given below is one TCR beta chain in context. Its antigen is undetermined. The CDR3 has 14 residues. The V and J ends lost 0 bases and 1 base respectively, with 7 bases between them. In germline, CDR1 is SGDLS, CDR2 YYNGEE. Repertoires were generated with immunoSEQ multiplex PCR, while TCRdb's copy carries only in-frame clones and drops some. Of 150,000 to 160,000 clones listed, 90% are singletons. This entry comes from a study of T cell responses to AZD1222 COVID-19 vaccine. Study-level points and caveats: Along spike, vaccine-associated CD4 TCRs were found throughout, with dominance at 160-218 and 743-854. Of spike-specific TCRs, nearly half reportedly target regions left unmutated in variants. Repertoires in all cases were sampled only once the peak T cell response had passed. Donors were largely white British and mainly female; clonal diversity was possibly underestimated.

The receptor's source is an adult who received the AZD1222 COVID-19 vaccine. Sequencing used peripheral blood, obtained 28 days after the second AZD1222 dose. The chain employs TRBV9 and TRBJ2-5; no clear D gene. The CDR3, as DNA: TGTGCCAGCAGCGTAGACGGTACCCAAGAGACCCAGTACTTC. Translating gives CASSVDGTQETQYF.